This T cell receptor (beta chain) is drawn from a study of molecular identifiers for immune sequencing clone quantification. This clonotype has a count of ten or more. TCRdb passed the PCR reads through MiXCR, listing each CDR3 protein once. The table lists about 510,000 distinct CDR3 sequences, around 23% of them singletons. The CDR3 runs 11 residues. Trimming took 5 bases from V and 3 from J, leaving 8 bases between them. Germline CDR1 GTSNPN, CDR2 SVGIG (reference sequence). The sequence derives from a human donor in good health. Some libraries in this study had Jurkat cell RNA spiked in. The sample comprised naive CD8+ T cells from blood, with Jurkat cell RNA spiked in. As to subset: FACS-sorted CD8+CD4-CCR7+CD45RA+ naive T cells. The chain employs TRBV30 and TRBJ2-7, with D tentatively TRBD2 (5 bases). CDR3 DNA sequence: TGTGCCTGGGAGGAGGACTACGAGCAGTACTTC. This sequence encodes CAWEEDYEQYF. The variable domain in full, completed from reference TRBV30 and TRBJ2-7, reads SQTIHQWPATLVQPVGSPLSLECTVEGTSNPNLYWYRQAAGRGLQLLFYSVGIGQISSEVPQNLSASRPQDRQFILSSKKLLLSDSGFYLCAWEEDYEQYFGPGTRLTVT.